This T cell receptor (beta chain) derives from a study of control samples from healthy donors and cancer patients. Method: immunoSEQ multiplex PCR; TCRdb's copy keeps in-frame clones and lacks some. The table shows some 99,000 clones, with less than 95% occurring only once. Germline V CDR1 and CDR2: LNHDA, SQIVND (reference sequence). V dropped 6 bases and J dropped 6 bases, with 9 bases sitting between them. CDR3 size: 12 residues. The J gene is TRBJ1-5, the V gene TRBV19; D gene uncertain. The TCR sequence derives from a human donor in good health. The donor label of this sample is uncertain. The specimen sequenced was blood. In DNA form, the CDR3 reads TGTGCCAGTAGACTAGGTGGTCAGCCCCAGCATTTT. Translated, it gives CASRLGGQPQHF.